This section outlines one TCR beta chain sequence together with its context. This clonotype was seen only a few times. The target of this receptor is not known. Qualities for individual bases were not recorded, and no much larger clone is one base off. These data come from a study of early T cells in non-severe SARS-CoV-2 infection (dated by TCRdb to the early 2020s). About the study as a whole: Because TCR sequencing was done on bulk RNA from unsorted whole blood, the alpha and beta chains could not be paired. Overall study outcomes, separate from this receptor: VDJdb matching was skewed toward anti-spike CD8 responses and likely underestimated virus-specific expansions by missing private and CD4 specificities.

Set within a cohort of healthcare workers in London, UK, this nested case-control study involved weekly PCR testing of nasopharyngeal swabs along with blood sampling. Healthcare workers were recruited between 23 and 31 March 2020, during the week of the UK lockdown, and were followed weekly for up to about 15 weeks. The library relied on 5' RACE. TCRdb shows the sequencer as NextSeq 500. To correct for sequencing error and PCR bias, the TCR library protocol tagged individual cDNA molecules with unique molecular identifiers. TCR alpha and beta chains were both sequenced, and the abundances of alpha and beta sequences in each sample were closely correlated with each other. Regarding the original processing steps: Decombinator V4 was used to annotate the V gene, J gene and CDR3 of the TCR sequences. Expanded TCRs were defined as changing significantly between any two time points under a Poisson model with p below 0.0001. TCR abundances were normalised to the total number of TCRs sequenced in each sample and reported as counts per million. VDJdb, accessed 1 November 2021, was searched for CMV, EBV and SARS-CoV-2 annotated TCRs, with TCRs annotated for multiple antigens excluded. TCRdb's own reprocessing of the public reads used fastp at Q25 and MiXCR and kept productive beta chains. Rows merge per CDR3 protein into single entries with the most common DNA and genes. TCRdb, not the authors, supplied the V and J calls. This sample holds about 42,000 distinct CDR3 sequences; around 7% were observed only once. Around 4.5% of the sample is held by the ten biggest clonotypes.

Input material: whole blood. The receptor was derived from an adult who was a healthcare worker with PCR-confirmed SARS-CoV-2 infection or an uninfected control (not recorded which).

The CDR3 region reads CASSVAGGNYEQYF. The base sequence is TGTGCCAGCAGCGTAGCCGGTGGAAACTACGAGCAGTACTTC. The chain links TRBV9 with TRBJ2-7, with the D gene call left open. V is shortened by 0 bases, J by 3 bases, and the region joining them spans 10 bases. From the cysteine through the phenylalanine, the CDR3 covers 14 amino acids. Just the 42-base CDR3 DNA is kept, in frame starting at base 1. CDR1 and CDR2 were assigned from the germline V gene as SGDLS and YYNGEE.